The present entry profiles one T cell receptor beta chain with its context. This entry comes from a study of radiation and T cells in renal cell carcinoma. The CDR3 spans 14 residues. CDR1 is MGHDK, CDR2 SYGVNS, per germline. Assay used: immunoSEQ multiplex PCR; TCRdb lists only in-frame clones, some missing. Of around 78,000 clones listed, roughly 87% were seen once; the top ten hold 5.5% to 7%. The time point here: blood 4 weeks post-SBRT, at nephrectomy. Indicated treatment: 15 Gy SBRT to primary tumor, nephrectomy 4 weeks later. This specimen consisted of blood, obtained from a patient whose treatment included radiotherapy and nephrectomy. The clonotype comes from a woman aged 70-85 years with renal cell carcinoma. The gene calls are TRBV25-1 and TRBJ1-2, with 10 bases matching TRBD1. The CDR3 DNA is TGTGTCACACCGGGACAGGGGAGAAACTATGGCTACACCTTC. Amino acid sequence: CVTPGQGRNYGYTF.